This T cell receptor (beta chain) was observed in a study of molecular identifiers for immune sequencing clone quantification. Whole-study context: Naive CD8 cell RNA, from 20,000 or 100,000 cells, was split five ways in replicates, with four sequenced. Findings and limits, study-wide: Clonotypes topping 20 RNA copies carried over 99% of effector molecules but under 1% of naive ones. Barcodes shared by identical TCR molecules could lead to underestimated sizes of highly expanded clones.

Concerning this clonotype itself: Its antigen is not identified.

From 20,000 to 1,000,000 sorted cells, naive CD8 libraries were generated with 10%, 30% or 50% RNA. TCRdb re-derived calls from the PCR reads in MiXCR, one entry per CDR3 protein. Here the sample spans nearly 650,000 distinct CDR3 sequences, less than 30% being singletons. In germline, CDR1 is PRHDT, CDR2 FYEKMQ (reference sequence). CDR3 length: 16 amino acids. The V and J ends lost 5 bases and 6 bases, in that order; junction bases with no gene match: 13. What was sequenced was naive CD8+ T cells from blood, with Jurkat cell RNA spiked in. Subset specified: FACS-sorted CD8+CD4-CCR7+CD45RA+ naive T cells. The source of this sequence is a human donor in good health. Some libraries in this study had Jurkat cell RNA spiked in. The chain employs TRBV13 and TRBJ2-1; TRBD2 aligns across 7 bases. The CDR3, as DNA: TGTGCCAGCAGCCCCGCCAGGGAGGGGAGGGCCAATGAGCAGTTCTTC. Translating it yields CASSPAREGRANEQFF.